Detailed here is one T cell receptor beta chain. Its antigen is currently unknown. TCRdb independently ran MiXCR on the RT-PCR reads; one entry per CDR3 protein. The data contain 550,000 to 800,000 distinct CDR3 sequences, approximately 15% of them singletons. The sample is drawn from a study of response to subunit inactivated influenza vaccine. Study-wide results and limits: It was suggested by the authors that few new T cells are recruited by each seasonal influenza vaccination.

The sequencing used PBMCs from blood, collected 14 to 15 days before vaccination. The sequence was collected from a man in his fifties who received an inactivated influenza vaccine.

CDR3 bases: TGTGCCAGCAGCTTAGACGGCTGGTGGGAGGGGGCCACTACCTACGAGCAGTACTTC. It encodes CASSLDGWWEGATTYEQYF. The chain combines TRBV11-1 with TRBJ2-7, with D possibly being TRBD1 or TRBD2 (7 bases each). The CDR3 contains 19 residues. V was pared by 1 base and J by 2 bases, with 24 bases between. The germline CDR1 and CDR2 sequences are SGHAT and FQDESV (reference sequence).